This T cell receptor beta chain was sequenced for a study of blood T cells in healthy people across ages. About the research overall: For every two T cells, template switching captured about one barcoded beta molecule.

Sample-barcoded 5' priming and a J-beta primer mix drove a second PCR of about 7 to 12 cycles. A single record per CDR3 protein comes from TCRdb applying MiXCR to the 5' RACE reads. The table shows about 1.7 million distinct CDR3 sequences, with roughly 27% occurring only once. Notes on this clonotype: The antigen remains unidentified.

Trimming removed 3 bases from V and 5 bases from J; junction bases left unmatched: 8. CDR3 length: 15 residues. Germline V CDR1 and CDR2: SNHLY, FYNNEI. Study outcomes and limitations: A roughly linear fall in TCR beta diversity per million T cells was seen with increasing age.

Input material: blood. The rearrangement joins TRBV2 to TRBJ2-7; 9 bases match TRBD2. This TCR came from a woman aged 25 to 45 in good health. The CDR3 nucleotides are TGTGCCAGCAGTGAGGTTTCTAGCGGGACCCACGAGCAGTACTTC. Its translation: CASSEVSSGTHEQYF.